Listed here are 20 T cell receptor beta chains from one sample, sequenced in a study of Graves' ophthalmopathy and Graves' hyperthyroidism. RNA served as the template for amplifying TCR beta CDR3 regions. Investigators did first-round RT-PCR with HTBI primers, then second-round multiplex PCR. TCRdb ran MiXCR on the multiplex PCR reads and lists one entry per CDR3 protein. The sample comprises hundreds of thousands of distinct CDR3 sequences, over 40% of which are singletons, and more than 3% rests with the top ten. The material sequenced was peripheral blood. These receptors all come from an adult man with Graves' ophthalmopathy.

The chain carries TRBV20-1 and TRBJ2-5; 9 bases are shared with TRBD2. J was trimmed by 1 base and V by 5 bases; bases with no gene match: 5. Germline lookup yields CDR1 DFQATT and CDR2 SNEGSKA (reference sequence). The CDR3 extends over 14 amino acids. The DNA of the CDR3 is TGCAGTGCTTGGGGGACTAGCACCCAAGAGACCCAGTACTTC. Encoded protein: CSAWGTSTQETQYF.

This clonotype showed up many times. V usage is TRBV15 and J usage is TRBJ2-3, with TRBD2 matching over 11 bases. V shed 5 bases, J shed 1 base, and the junction held 2 bases outside the gene matches. Germline-derived CDR1 and CDR2 are LNHNV and YYDKDF (reference sequence). The CDR3 sequence is 15 residues long. The CDR3 DNA reads as TGTGCCACCAGCGGGACTAGCGGAGGCACAGATACGCAGTATTTT. Translating gives CATSGTSGGTDTQYF.

This chain uses TRBV20-1 with TRBJ2-3; TRBD2 matches 9 bases. Per germline, CDR1 DFQATT and CDR2 SNEGSKA (reference sequence). V lost 5 bases, J lost 8 bases, and 5 bases stayed unmatched. The CDR3 contains 12 residues. Here the CDR3 DNA reads TGCAGTGCTTCGGCTAGCGGGATTACGCAGTATTTT. Amino acid sequence: CSASASGITQYF.

In its sample, this clonotype was seen many times. V and J are TRBV7-2 and TRBJ1-1, with TRBD1 as a possible D gene (6 bases). V lost 1 base, J lost 2 bases, and 11 bases lay in between. The CDR3 runs 15 residues. Per the germline V gene, CDR1 is SGHTA and CDR2 is FQGNSA. The CDR3 loop reads CASSLGQGINTEAFF. The CDR3 DNA reads TGTGCCAGCAGCTTAGGGCAGGGGATTAACACTGAAGCTTTCTTT.

This clonotype was recorded at least ten times. The chain joins TRBV6-1 to TRBJ1-3; D is possibly TRBD1 (6 bases). The CDR3 is 15 residues long. The V end lost 6 bases, the J end lost 0 bases, and 12 bases lay between the germline ends. CDR1 and CDR2 from the germline V gene are MNHNS and SASEGT. The CDR3 coding sequence is TGTGCCAGCAGGACAGGCTCTGCCTCTGGAAACACCATATATTTT. As protein: CASRTGSASGNTIYF.

As concerns this clonotype: One base away lies a much larger clone, so this may be a sequencing read error. The V and J genes are TRBV10-3 and TRBJ1-2; D not certain. The CDR3 contains 13 residues. In germline, CDR1 is ENHRY, CDR2 SYGVKD. The CDR3 sequence: CASSDGRGGGYAF. The CDR3 DNA reads TGTGCCAGCAGTGATGGGCGAGGAGGTGGCTACGCCTTC.

As for this clonotype: Sequence at one end of the junction differs from germline and may be a read error. The rearrangement uses TRBV5-1 and TRBJ2-7, with D tentatively TRBD1 (5 bases). Gene TRBJ2-1 matches the end of the DNA better, so the J call may be wrong. The germline gives CDR1 SGHRS, CDR2 YFSETQ. CDR3 length equals 14 residues. As DNA, the CDR3 is TGTGCCAGCAGCCTTGGACATTCGGTCAATGAGCAGTTCTTC. Its protein product is CASSLGHSVNEQFF.

The V gene is TRBV24-1, the J gene TRBJ2-7; a possible D gene is TRBD1 (5 bases). The germline V gene encodes CDR1 KGHDR and CDR2 SFDVKD. The V and J ends lost 4 bases and 6 bases respectively, with 9 bases between them. The CDR3 is made up of 12 amino acids. CDR3 nucleotide sequence: TGTGCCACCAGTGACACAGACAGCGAGCAGTACTTC. Protein product: CATSDTDSEQYF.

Note on this clonotype: A far larger clone is one nucleotide away, so this likely arose from a read error. The chain employs TRBV5-1 and TRBJ1-1; D is possibly TRBD1 (5 bases). CDR1 is SGHRS and CDR2 is YFSETQ in the germline V gene. CDR3 length: 13 residues. CDR3 nucleotide sequence: TGCGCCGGCAGCTTTAGAGGGGACACTGAAGCTTTCTTT. Translated, it gives CAGSFRGDTEAFF.

As to this clonotype: A much larger clonotype is one base distant, so this may be a read error. This chain connects TRBV5-4 to TRBJ1-1; D is ambiguous. The CDR3 spans 13 residues. V dropped 0 bases and J dropped 4 bases, with 7 bases sitting between them. Germline CDR1 and CDR2: SGHNT and YYREEE (reference sequence). The CDR3 sequence: CASSLEWATEAFF. The CDR3 bases are TGTGCCAGCAGCTTGGAATGGGCCACTGAAGCTTTCTTT.

CDR3 DNA sequence: TGCAGTGCTAGAGGGTACGGGACTCAGGGCTGGGAAATATATAGCAATCAGCCCCAGCATTTT. This sequence encodes CSARGYGTQGWEIYSNQPQHF. The chain has TRBV20-1 and TRBJ1-5; D perhaps matches TRBD1 (5 bases). The CDR3 runs 21 residues. Germline V gene sequence: CDR1 DFQATT, CDR2 SNEGSKA (reference sequence). V dropped 1 base and J dropped 0 bases, with 28 bases sitting between them.

This clonotype appeared a few times. The V and J genes are TRBV20-1 and TRBJ2-7; TRBD2 is a possible D gene (6 bases). Trimming pared 6 bases from V and 2 bases from J, leaving 17 bases between. This CDR3 is 14 amino acids long. Germline V gives CDR1 DFQATT, CDR2 SNEGSKA (reference sequence). In nucleotides, the CDR3 is TGCAGTGCCAAAGGGGCGGGAAACGCCTACGAGCAGTACTTC. As protein: CSAKGAGNAYEQYF.

This clonotype was detected many times. The chain recombines TRBV2 with TRBJ1-1; D gene unclear. This CDR3 is 12 amino acids long. Per germline, CDR1 SNHLY and CDR2 FYNNEI. Trimming cost V 10 bases and J 1 base, with 10 bases left between them. The CDR3 reads CANPTTNTEAFF. Written as DNA, the CDR3 is TGTGCCAACCCTACAACGAACACTGAAGCTTTCTTT. Drawing the rest from reference TRBV2 and TRBJ1-1, the complete variable domain is EPEVTQTPSHQVTQMGQEVILRCVPISNHLYFYWYRQILGQKVEFLVSFYNNEISEKSEIFDDQFSVERPDGSNFTLKIRSTKLEDSAMYFCANPTTNTEAFFGQGTRLTVV.

This clonotype was detected many times. The gene calls are TRBV29-1 and TRBJ2-2; 7 bases map to TRBD1. J was trimmed by 5 bases and V by 3 bases; bases with no gene match: 9. This CDR3 has 15 amino acids. The V gene's germline CDR1 is SQVTM and CDR2 ANQGSEA. The CDR3 protein is CSVEFAGGWTGELFF. Written as DNA, the CDR3 is TGCAGCGTTGAGTTCGCAGGGGGATGGACCGGGGAGCTGTTTTTT.

This chain connects TRBV5-1 to TRBJ1-1, with no clear D. The germline gives CDR1 SGHRS, CDR2 YFSETQ. This CDR3 spans 14 amino acids. Between the trimmed V and J ends, which lost 4 bases and 10 bases, there was a span of 20 bases. The CDR3 sequence is CASSKDSSGEGAFF. For the CDR3, the DNA is TGCGCCAGCAGCAAGGACTCTAGCGGGGAAGGAGCTTTCTTT.

J is TRBJ1-6 and V is TRBV30; D is unresolved. Between the trimmed V and J ends, which lost 2 bases and 10 bases, there was a span of 15 bases. CDR1 is GTSNPN, CDR2 SVGIG, per germline (reference sequence). The CDR3 has 14 amino acids. CDR3 protein: CAWSLPPGKSPLHF. The CDR3, as DNA: TGTGCCTGGAGTCTACCCCCCGGGAAGTCACCCCTCCACTTT.

The genes are TRBV5-1 and TRBJ1-1, with a tentative D call TRBD1 (5 bases). Germline assignment: CDR1 SGHRS and CDR2 YFSETQ. V dropped 1 base and J dropped 4 bases, with 14 bases sitting between them. This CDR3 region has 15 residues. The CDR3 DNA sequence: TGCGCCAGCAGCTTGAGAATCGGGGCCGGCACTGAAGCTTTCTTT. Protein product: CASSLRIGAGTEAFF.

This clonotype was recorded at least ten times. The rearrangement links TRBV6-5 to TRBJ1-1; D not resolved. The length of the CDR3 is 14 residues. The V and J ends lost 2 bases and 3 bases respectively, with 10 bases between them. Germline lookup yields CDR1 MNHEY and CDR2 SVGAGI. CDR3 sequence (DNA): TGTGCCAGCAGTTACGAGGGTGTGGACACTGAAGCTTTCTTT. Its protein product is CASSYEGVDTEAFF.

This clonotype was detected a few times. V is TRBV11-2 and J is TRBJ2-1, with 8 bases that match TRBD2. With 1 base clipped from V and 7 bases from J, the junction kept 6 bases outside the gene matches. This CDR3 has 15 residues. Per the germline V gene, CDR1 is SGHAT and CDR2 is FQNNGV. This CDR3 reads CASSLAAGVGNEQFF. The CDR3 nucleotides are TGTGCCAGCAGCTTAGCAGCGGGAGTTGGGAATGAGCAGTTCTTC.

V usage is TRBV10-3 and J usage is TRBJ1-1, with D unresolved. Germline V gene sequence: CDR1 ENHRY, CDR2 SYGVKD. The CDR3 extends over 10 amino acids. V was clipped by 3 bases and J by 7 bases, with 3 bases between them. CDR3 amino acids: CAISDVEAFF. The CDR3 DNA follows: TGTGCCATCAGTGATGTTGAAGCTTTCTTT.